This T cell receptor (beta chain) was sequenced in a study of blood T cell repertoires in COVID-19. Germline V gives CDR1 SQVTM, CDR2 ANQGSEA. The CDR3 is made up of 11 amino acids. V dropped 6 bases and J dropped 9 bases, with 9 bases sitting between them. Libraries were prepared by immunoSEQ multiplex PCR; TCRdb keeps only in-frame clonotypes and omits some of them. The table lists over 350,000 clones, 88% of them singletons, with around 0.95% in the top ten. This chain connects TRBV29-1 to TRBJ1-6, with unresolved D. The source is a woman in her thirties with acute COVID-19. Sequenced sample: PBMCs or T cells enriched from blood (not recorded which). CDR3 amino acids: CSVTGISPLHF. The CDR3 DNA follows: TGCAGCGTAACCGGGATTTCACCCCTCCACTTT.